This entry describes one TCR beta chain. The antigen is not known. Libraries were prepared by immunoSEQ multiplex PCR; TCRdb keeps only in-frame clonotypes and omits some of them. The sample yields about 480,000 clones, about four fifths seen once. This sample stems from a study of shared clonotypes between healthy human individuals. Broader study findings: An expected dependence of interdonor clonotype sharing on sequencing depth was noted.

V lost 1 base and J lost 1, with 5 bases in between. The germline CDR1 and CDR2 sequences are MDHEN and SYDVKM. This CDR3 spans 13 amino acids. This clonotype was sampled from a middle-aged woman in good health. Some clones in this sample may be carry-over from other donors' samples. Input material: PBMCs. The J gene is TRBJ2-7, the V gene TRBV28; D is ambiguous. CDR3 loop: CASSLSDSYEQYF. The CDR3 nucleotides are TGTGCCAGCAGTTTATCCGATTCCTACGAGCAGTACTTC.